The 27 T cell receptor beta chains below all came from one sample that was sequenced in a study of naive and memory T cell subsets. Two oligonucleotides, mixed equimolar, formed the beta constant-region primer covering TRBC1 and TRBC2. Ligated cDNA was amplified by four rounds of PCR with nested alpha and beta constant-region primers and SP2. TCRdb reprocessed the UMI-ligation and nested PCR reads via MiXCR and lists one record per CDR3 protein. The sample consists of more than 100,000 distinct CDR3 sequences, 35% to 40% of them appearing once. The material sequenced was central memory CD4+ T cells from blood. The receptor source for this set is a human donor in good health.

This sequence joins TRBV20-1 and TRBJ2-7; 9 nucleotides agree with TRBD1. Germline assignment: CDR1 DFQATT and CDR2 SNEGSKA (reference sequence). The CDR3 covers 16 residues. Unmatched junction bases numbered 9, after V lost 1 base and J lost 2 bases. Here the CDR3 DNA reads TGCAGTGCTAGAGCCTTCGGGACAGGGAGTACCTACGAGCAGTACTTC. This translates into CSARAFGTGSTYEQYF.

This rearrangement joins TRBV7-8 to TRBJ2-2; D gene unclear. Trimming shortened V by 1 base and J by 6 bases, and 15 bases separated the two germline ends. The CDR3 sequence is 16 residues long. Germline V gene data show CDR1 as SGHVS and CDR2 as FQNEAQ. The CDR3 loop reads CASSLVPGILAGELFF. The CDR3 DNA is TGTGCCAGCAGCTTAGTACCCGGAATCTTAGCCGGGGAGCTGTTTTTT.

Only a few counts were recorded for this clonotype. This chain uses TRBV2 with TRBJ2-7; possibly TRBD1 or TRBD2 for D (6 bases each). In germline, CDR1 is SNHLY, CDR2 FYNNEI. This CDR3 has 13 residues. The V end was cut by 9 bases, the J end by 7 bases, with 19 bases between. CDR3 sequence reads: CARDRLGGMEQYF. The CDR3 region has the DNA TGTGCCAGGGACCGACTAGGGGGAATGGAGCAGTACTTC.

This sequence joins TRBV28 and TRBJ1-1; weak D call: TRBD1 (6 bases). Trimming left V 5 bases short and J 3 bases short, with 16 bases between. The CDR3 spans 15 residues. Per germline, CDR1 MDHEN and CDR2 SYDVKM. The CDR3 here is CASSNLDRPYTEAFF. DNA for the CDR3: TGTGCCAGCAGTAACCTGGACAGACCTTACACTGAAGCTTTCTTT.

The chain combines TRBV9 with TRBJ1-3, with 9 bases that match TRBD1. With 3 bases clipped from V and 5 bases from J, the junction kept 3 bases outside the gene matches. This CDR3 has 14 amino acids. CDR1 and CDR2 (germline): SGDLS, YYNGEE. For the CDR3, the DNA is TGTGCCAGCAGCGCAACAGGGGGCCGAAACACCATATATTTT. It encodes CASSATGGRNTIYF. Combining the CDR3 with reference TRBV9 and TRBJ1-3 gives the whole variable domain DSGVTQTPKHLITATGQRVTLRCSPRSGDLSVYWYQQSLDQGLQFLIQYYNGEERAKGNILERFSAQQFPDLHSELNLSSLELGDSALYFCASSATGGRNTIYFGEGSWLTVV.

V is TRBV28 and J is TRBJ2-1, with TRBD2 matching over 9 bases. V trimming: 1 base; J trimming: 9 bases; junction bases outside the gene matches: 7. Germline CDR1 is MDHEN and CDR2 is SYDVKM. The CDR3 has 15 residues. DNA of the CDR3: TGTGCCAGCAGTTTATTCAGCGGGAGGTACGCTGAGCAGTTCTTC. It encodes CASSLFSGRYAEQFF.

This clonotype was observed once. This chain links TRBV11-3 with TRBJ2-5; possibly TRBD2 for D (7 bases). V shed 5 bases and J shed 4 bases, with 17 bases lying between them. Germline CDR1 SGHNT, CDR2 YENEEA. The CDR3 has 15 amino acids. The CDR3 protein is CASSEMGGPGETQYF. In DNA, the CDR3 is TGTGCCAGCAGCGAGATGGGGGGGCCGGGAGAGACCCAGTACTTC. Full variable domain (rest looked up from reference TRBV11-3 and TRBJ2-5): EAGVVQSPRYKIIEKKQPVAFWCNPISGHNTLYWYLQNLGQGPELLIRYENEEAVDDSQLPKDRFSAERLKGVDSTLKIQPAELGDSAVYLCASSEMGGPGETQYFGPGTRLLVL.

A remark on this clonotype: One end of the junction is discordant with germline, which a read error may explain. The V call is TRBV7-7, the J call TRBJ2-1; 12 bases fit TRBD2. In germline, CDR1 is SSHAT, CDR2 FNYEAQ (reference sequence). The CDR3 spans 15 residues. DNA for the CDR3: TGTGCTAGCAGCTTTCTAGCGGGAGGGCCCCATGAGCAGTTCTTC. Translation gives CASSFLAGGPHEQFF.

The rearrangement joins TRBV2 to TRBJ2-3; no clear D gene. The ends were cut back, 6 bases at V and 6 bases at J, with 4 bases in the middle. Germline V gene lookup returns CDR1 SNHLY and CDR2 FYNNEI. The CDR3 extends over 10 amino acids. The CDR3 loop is CASSADTQYF. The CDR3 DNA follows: TGTGCCAGCAGCGCCGATACGCAGTATTTT. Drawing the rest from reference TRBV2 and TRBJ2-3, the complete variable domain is EPEVTQTPSHQVTQMGQEVILRCVPISNHLYFYWYRQILGQKVEFLVSFYNNEISEKSEIFDDQFSVERPDGSNFTLKIRSTKLEDSAMYFCASSADTQYFGPGTRLTVL.

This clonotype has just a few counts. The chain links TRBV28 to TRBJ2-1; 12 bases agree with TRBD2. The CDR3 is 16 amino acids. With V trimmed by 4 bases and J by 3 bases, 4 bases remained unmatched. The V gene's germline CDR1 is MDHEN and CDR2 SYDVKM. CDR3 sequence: CASSSWTSGDYNEQFF. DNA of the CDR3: TGTGCCAGCAGTTCGTGGACTAGCGGGGACTACAATGAGCAGTTCTTC.

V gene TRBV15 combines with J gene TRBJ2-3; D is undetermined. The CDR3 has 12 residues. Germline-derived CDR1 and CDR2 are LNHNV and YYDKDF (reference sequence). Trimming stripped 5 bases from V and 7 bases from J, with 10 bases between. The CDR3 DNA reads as TGTGCCACCAGCCAATCAGTGAATACGCAGTATTTT. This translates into CATSQSVNTQYF.

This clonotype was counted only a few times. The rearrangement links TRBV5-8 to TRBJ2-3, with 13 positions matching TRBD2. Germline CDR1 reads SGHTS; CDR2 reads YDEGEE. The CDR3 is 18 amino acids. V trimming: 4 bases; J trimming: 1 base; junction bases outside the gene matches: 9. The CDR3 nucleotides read TGTGCCAGCAGCCTCGGACTAGCGGGAGTGAAAGGCACAGATACGCAGTATTTT. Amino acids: CASSLGLAGVKGTDTQYF.

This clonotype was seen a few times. CDR3 in amino acids: CSARPGRGNSNQPQHF. The CDR3, as DNA: TGCAGTGCTAGACCGGGTAGAGGAAATAGCAATCAGCCCCAGCATTTT. This chain joins TRBV20-1 and TRBJ1-5; D remains unclear. V was trimmed by 2 bases and J by 0 bases, leaving 14 bases between them. This CDR3 region has 16 residues. CDR1 and CDR2 (germline): DFQATT, SNEGSKA (reference sequence).

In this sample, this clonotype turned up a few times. The CDR3 is CSVDNRASGYTF. For the CDR3, the DNA is TGCAGTGTAGACAACCGGGCGAGTGGCTACACCTTC. The chain couples TRBV20-1 to TRBJ1-2, with D unresolved. Germline CDR1 DFQATT, CDR2 SNEGSKA (reference sequence). The CDR3 is 12 amino acids. V dropped 7 bases and J dropped 7 bases, with 16 bases sitting between them.

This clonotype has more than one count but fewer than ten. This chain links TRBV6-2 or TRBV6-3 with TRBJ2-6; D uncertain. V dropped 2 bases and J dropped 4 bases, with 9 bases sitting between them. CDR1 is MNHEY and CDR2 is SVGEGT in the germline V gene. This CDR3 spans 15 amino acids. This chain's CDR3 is CASSYGVLGANVLTF. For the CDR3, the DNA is TGTGCCAGCAGTTACGGGGTACTGGGGGCCAACGTCCTGACTTTC.

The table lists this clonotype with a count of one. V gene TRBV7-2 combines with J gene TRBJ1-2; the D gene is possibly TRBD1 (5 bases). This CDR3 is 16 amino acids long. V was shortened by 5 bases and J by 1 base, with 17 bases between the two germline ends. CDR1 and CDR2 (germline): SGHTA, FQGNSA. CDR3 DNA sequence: TGTGCCAGCAGCATCAACGGGGGTCTCGGTAACTATGGCTACACCTTC. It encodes CASSINGGLGNYGYTF.

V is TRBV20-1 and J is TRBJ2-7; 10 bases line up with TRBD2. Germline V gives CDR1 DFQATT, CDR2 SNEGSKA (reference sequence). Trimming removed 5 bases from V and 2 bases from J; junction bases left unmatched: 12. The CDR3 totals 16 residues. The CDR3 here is CSAPGIAGGKPYEQYF. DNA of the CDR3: TGCAGTGCTCCTGGGATAGCGGGAGGAAAGCCCTACGAGCAGTACTTC.

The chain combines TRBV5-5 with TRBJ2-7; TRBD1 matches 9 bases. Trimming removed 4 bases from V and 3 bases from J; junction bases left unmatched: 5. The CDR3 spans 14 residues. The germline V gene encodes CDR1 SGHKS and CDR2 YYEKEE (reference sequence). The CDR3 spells CASSRTGGYYEQYF. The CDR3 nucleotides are TGTGCCAGCAGCCGTACAGGGGGCTACTACGAGCAGTACTTC.

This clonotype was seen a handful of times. CDR3 in DNA: TGTGCCAGCAGCAATTACCGGGCTAACAATGAGCAGTTCTTC. Amino acid sequence: CASSNYRANNEQFF. The chain uses TRBV28 and TRBJ2-1; D remains ambiguous. V lost 6 bases and J lost 5, with 14 bases in between. The germline V gene encodes CDR1 MDHEN and CDR2 SYDVKM. CDR3 size: 14 residues.

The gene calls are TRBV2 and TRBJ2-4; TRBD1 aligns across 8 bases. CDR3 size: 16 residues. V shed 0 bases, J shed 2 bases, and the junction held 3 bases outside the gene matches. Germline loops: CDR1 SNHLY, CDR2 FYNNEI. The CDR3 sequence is CASSEAAGGTKNIQYF. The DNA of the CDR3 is TGTGCCAGCAGTGAAGCGGCAGGGGGCACCAAAAACATTCAGTACTTC.

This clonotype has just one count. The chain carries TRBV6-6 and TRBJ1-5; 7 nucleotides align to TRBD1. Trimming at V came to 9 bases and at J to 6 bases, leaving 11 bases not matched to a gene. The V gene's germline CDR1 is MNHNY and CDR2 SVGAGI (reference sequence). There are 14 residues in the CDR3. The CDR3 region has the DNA TGTGCCAGTAGTAAACAGGGGTATGGTCAGCCCCAGCATTTT. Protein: CASSKQGYGQPQHF.

The CDR3 DNA sequence: TGTGCCAGCAGTCTTACTAGGGAGCAGTTCTTC. It yields the protein CASSLTREQFF. This sequence joins TRBV28 and TRBJ2-1; D is possibly TRBD2 (5 bases). This CDR3 has 11 residues. Germline assignment: CDR1 MDHEN and CDR2 SYDVKM. The V end was cut by 5 bases, the J end by 10 bases, with 9 bases between.

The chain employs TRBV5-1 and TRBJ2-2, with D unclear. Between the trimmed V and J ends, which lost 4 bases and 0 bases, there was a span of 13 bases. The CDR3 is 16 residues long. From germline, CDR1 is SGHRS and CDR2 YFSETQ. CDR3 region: CASSVTRKANTGELFF. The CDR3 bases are TGCGCCAGCAGCGTGACACGAAAAGCGAACACCGGGGAGCTGTTTTTT.

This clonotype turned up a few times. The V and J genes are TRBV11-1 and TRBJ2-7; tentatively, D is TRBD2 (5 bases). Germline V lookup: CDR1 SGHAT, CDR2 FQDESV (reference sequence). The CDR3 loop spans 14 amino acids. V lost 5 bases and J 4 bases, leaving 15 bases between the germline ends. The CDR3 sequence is CASSKGRGPYEQYF. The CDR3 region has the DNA TGTGCCAGCAGCAAAGGCCGAGGGCCTTACGAGCAGTACTTC. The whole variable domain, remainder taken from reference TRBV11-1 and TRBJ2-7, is EAEVAQSPRYKITEKSQAVAFWCDPISGHATLYWYRQILGQGPELLVQFQDESVVDDSQLPKDRFSAERLKGVDSTLKIQPAELGDSAMYLCASSKGRGPYEQYFGPGTRLTVT.

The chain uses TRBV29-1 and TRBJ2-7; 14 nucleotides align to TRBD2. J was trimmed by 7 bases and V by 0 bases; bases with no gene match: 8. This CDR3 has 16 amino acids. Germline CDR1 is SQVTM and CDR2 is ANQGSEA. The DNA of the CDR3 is TGCAGCGTTGAAGAGGGACTAGCGGGAGCCGTGGAAGAGCAGTACTTC. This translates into CSVEEGLAGAVEEQYF.

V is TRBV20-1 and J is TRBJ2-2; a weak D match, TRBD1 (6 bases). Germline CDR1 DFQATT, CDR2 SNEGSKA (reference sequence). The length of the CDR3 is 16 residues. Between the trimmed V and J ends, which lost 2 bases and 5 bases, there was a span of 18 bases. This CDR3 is CSARKRARGGTGELFF. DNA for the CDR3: TGCAGTGCTAGAAAGAGGGCCAGGGGTGGGACCGGGGAGCTGTTTTTT.

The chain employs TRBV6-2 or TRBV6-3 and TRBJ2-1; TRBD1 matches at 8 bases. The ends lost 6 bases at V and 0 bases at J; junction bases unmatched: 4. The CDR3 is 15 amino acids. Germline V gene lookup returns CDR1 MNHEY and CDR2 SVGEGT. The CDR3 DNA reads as TGTGCCAGCAGGGGACAGGATCGCTCCTACAATGAGCAGTTCTTC. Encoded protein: CASRGQDRSYNEQFF.